A selection of T cell receptor beta chains follows, all from one sample in a study of blood T cell repertoires in COVID-19. TCRdb's copy holds only in-frame clones and misses some; the assay was immunoSEQ multiplex PCR. The repertoire holds fewer than 150,000 clones, with over 60% as singletons. Specimen: peripheral blood. All receptors come from a man aged 65 to 85 with acute or convalescent COVID-19. Both conserved end residues are part of each CDR3. A D gene is named only where the DNA matches it firmly. Rows may omit the clone size; those that give it use once, few, many or a size class.

d_call | clone_size | j_call | v_call | cdr3_nt | cdr3_aa
. | . | TRBJ1-2 | TRBV2 | TGTGCCAGCAGTGATTCTGGGGTAGGAGGGGCCGGCTACACCTTC | CASSDSGVGGAGYTF
TRBD2 | . | TRBJ2-3 | TRBV9 | TGTGCCAGCAGCGCGGGTCTAGCGGGGGGACGCACAGATACGCAGTATTTT | CASSAGLAGGRTDTQYF
TRBD1 | . | TRBJ2-7 | TRBV6-4 | TGTGCCAGCAAAGGGGGCGGGTCCCAACATAACGAGCAGTACTTC | CASKGGGSQHNEQYF
TRBD1 | . | TRBJ1-2 | TRBV30 | TGTGCCTGGAGTAGGGGACAGGGTTATGGCTACACCTTC | CAWSRGQGYGYTF
. | . | TRBJ1-1 | TRBV2 | TGTGCCAGCAGGGAAAGTCCAGAGAACACTGAAGCTTTCTTT | CASRESPENTEAFF
. | . | TRBJ2-7 | TRBV13 | TGTGCCAGCAGCTTAGATCGGGGGGCCCACTCCTACGAGCAGTACTTC | CASSLDRGAHSYEQYF
. | . | TRBJ1-2 | TRBV15 | TGTGCCACCAGCAGGGGGACTTCTGCCTATGGCTACACCTTC | CATSRGTSAYGYTF
TRBD1 | . | TRBJ2-2 | TRBV5-1 | TGCGCCAGCAGCTTGCGGCCAGGGGGTGACGGGGAGCTGTTTTTT | CASSLRPGGDGELFF
. | . | TRBJ2-3 | TRBV7-9 | TGTGCCAGCAGCTTAGCGTCTACAGATACGCAGTATTTT | CASSLASTDTQYF
TRBD2 | . | TRBJ2-1 | TRBV15 | TGTGCCACCAGCAGGAACTCGGGGGGTTACAATGAGCAGTTCTTC | CATSRNSGGYNEQFF
TRBD1 | . | TRBJ1-6 | TRBV13 | TGTGCCAGCGGAGGACAGGGGGCCTCCTATAATTCACCCCTCCACTTT | CASGGQGASYNSPLHF
TRBD1 | few | TRBJ1-2 | TRBV5-5 | TGTGCCAGCAGCCCTTCGAAATTGGACAGGGCGGTCTATGCCTATGGCTACACCTTC | CASSPSKLDRAVYAYGYTF
TRBD2 | once | TRBJ2-5 | TRBV10-3 | TGTGCCAGCACTAGCGCGGGCGAAGAGACCCAGTACTTC | CASTSAGEETQYF
TRBD1 | . | TRBJ1-1 | TRBV19 | TGTGCCAGTAGTAGGGACAGCGTCTCTGAAGCTTTCTTT | CASSRDSVSEAFF
. | . | TRBJ2-7 | TRBV7-2 | TGTGCCAGCAGCCCAGGGGACCGCTCCTACGAGCAGTACTTC | CASSPGDRSYEQYF
. | few | TRBJ2-7 | TRBV7-2 | TGTGCCAGCAGCCCGGCCGCGGGGTTGTACGAGCAGTACTTC | CASSPAAGLYEQYF
. | . | TRBJ1-2 | TRBV3-1/TRBV3-2 | TGTGCCAGCAGCTCAGGGGACGGCTATGGCTACACCTTC | CASSSGDGYGYTF
. | . | TRBJ1-4 | TRBV19 | TGTGCCAGTAGTATCCCCAGGCGGGGTGAAAAACTGTTTTTT | CASSIPRRGEKLFF
. | . | TRBJ2-2 | TRBV7-2 | TGTGCCAGCAGCTTAGGGGGGCAGGGCGGCACCGGGGAGCTGTTTTTT | CASSLGGQGGTGELFF
TRBD1 | few | TRBJ1-2 | TRBV7-9 | TGTGCCAGCAGCCCCCTTGGGGCAGGACAGGGGCTATCTAACTATGGCTACACCTTC | CASSPLGAGQGLSNYGYTF
. | . | TRBJ1-5 | TRBV18 | TGTGCCAGCTCACCCGACATGAATCAGCCCCAGCATTTT | CASSPDMNQPQHF
. | once | TRBJ1-5 | TRBV20-1 | TGCAGTGCTGGCACCGGAGCCCAGCATTTT | CSAGTGAQHF
TRBD1 | . | TRBJ2-7 | TRBV5-1 | TGCGCCAGCAGCTTGACAGGGGCATACGAGCAGTACTTC | CASSLTGAYEQYF
. | . | TRBJ2-5 | TRBV12-5 | TGTGCTAGTGGTCCGCGGGGCCAGCCAGTCCAAGAGACCCAGTACTTC | CASGPRGQPVQETQYF
. | . | TRBJ1-1 | TRBV7-2 | TGTGCCAGCAGCTTAAGCAGGGATGACACTGAAGCTTTCTTT | CASSLSRDDTEAFF
TRBD2 | . | TRBJ2-3 | TRBV2 | TGTGCCAGCAGCCTTTCTAGCGGCGGCACAGATACGCAGTATTTT | CASSLSSGGTDTQYF
. | . | TRBJ1-2 | TRBV4-3 | TGCGCCAGCAGCCGTAACAGGGTCCCCAACTATGGCTACACCTTC | CASSRNRVPNYGYTF
TRBD2 | . | TRBJ2-1 | TRBV5-1 | TGCGCCAGCAGCTTGAGGGCTAGCGGGGGGTACAATGAGCAGTTCTTC | CASSLRASGGYNEQFF
. | . | TRBJ1-4 | TRBV28 | TGTGCCAGCAGGCGGGACCCGAATGAAAAACTGTTTTTT | CASRRDPNEKLFF
. | . | TRBJ1-4 | TRBV29-1 | TGCAGCGGATCAGCAGGGCCAACTAATGAAAAACTGTTTTTT | CSGSAGPTNEKLFF
TRBD1 | . | TRBJ1-3 | TRBV4-1 | TGCGCCAGCAGCCAAGATAGAACAGGGGCCTCTGGAAACACCATATATTTT | CASSQDRTGASGNTIYF
. | once | TRBJ2-7 | TRBV28 | TGTGCCAGCAGTTTTTGGCAGGAGGGCCGCGAGCAGTACTTC | CASSFWQEGREQYF
. | . | TRBJ1-1 | TRBV5-6 | TGTGCCAGCAGCTTGGCAGAATATATGAACACTGAAGCTTTCTTT | CASSLAEYMNTEAFF
. | . | TRBJ1-1 | TRBV5-1 | TGCGCCAGCAGCCCTTCAGGGAACACTGAAGCTTTCTTT | CASSPSGNTEAFF
TRBD1 | few | TRBJ2-7 | TRBV5-1 | TGCGCCAGCAGCTTACAGGGGAGTATTGAGGCCTACGAGCAGTACTTC | CASSLQGSIEAYEQYF
. | . | TRBJ1-3 | TRBV18 | TGTGCCAGCTCACCACCCCGAGCCTCTGGAAACACCATATATTTT | CASSPPRASGNTIYF
TRBD2 | . | TRBJ2-5 | TRBV5-1 | TGCGCCAGCAGCAATAGCGGGGGTCAAGAGACCCAGTACTTC | CASSNSGGQETQYF
TRBD1 | once | TRBJ1-2 | TRBV19 | TGTGCCAGTAGTCGGACAGGGGCGGATTATGGCTACACCTTC | CASSRTGADYGYTF
. | once | TRBJ1-5 | TRBV7-9 | TGTGCCAGCAGCTTCGGCAATCAGCCCCAGCATTTT | CASSFGNQPQHF
. | . | TRBJ1-4 | TRBV28 | TGTGCCAGCAGACTCTCGCAAGCAACTAATGAAAAACTGTTTTTT | CASRLSQATNEKLFF
TRBD1 | . | TRBJ1-1 | TRBV6-5 | TGTGCCAGCAGTTACTCGAGAGGGGGCGCTGGCCCTGAAGCTTTCTTT | CASSYSRGGAGPEAFF
. | . | TRBJ1-2 | TRBV9 | TGTGCCAGCAGCCCGGACAAATCCTATGGCTACACCTTC | CASSPDKSYGYTF
TRBD1 | . | TRBJ2-2 | TRBV2 | TGTGCCAGCAGCCGAAGGACAGGGCTCACCGGGGAGCTGTTTTTT | CASSRRTGLTGELFF
. | . | TRBJ2-1 | TRBV15 | TGTGCCACGTCCTTGACAGCCGGCGGCTACAATGAGCAGTTCTTC | CATSLTAGGYNEQFF
. | . | TRBJ1-3 | TRBV11-2 | TGTGCCAGCAGGGACGACAGGTCTCCTGGAAACACCATATATTTT | CASRDDRSPGNTIYF
. | once | TRBJ2-7 | TRBV7-2 | TGTGCCAGCAGCACTCGACAGGAGTACGAGCAGTACTTC | CASSTRQEYEQYF
. | once | TRBJ2-1 | TRBV19 | TGTGCCACTAACAGTGGCTCCTACAATGAGCAGTTCTTC | CATNSGSYNEQFF
. | few | TRBJ2-1 | TRBV28 | TGTGCCAGCAGTTCCATGGGCAGGGGTCACAAAGACAATGAGCAGTTCTTC | CASSSMGRGHKDNEQFF